This TCR beta chain was recovered during a study of cytomegalovirus exposure and HLA in healthy donors. Details on this clone: Its antigen is unknown.

The length of the CDR3 is 16 residues. J was trimmed by 4 bases and V by 9 bases; bases with no gene match: 14. The V gene's germline CDR1 is LNHDA and CDR2 SQIVND (reference sequence). 60 Vbeta and 13 Jbeta primers were used in PCR. Sequencing was performed with immunoSEQ multiplex PCR; in TCRdb, only in-frame clones are kept and a portion is missing. The sample yields tens of thousands of clones, of which the top ten take up about 0.61%. Study-wide points: Fewer than 200 TCR beta chains were listed as cytomegalovirus-associated. Immune exposure was documented only through CMV serostatus. Analyses of presence and absence presupposed an approximately uniform sequencing depth across donors.

This sequence was found in a man in his fifties in good health and CMV-seronegative. V is TRBV19 and J is TRBJ1-5; TRBD1 matches at 8 bases. Input material: PBMCs. The CDR3 nucleotides read TGTGCCAGCCAGACTCTAGGACAGGGTGATAATCAGCCCCAGCATTTT. As protein: CASQTLGQGDNQPQHF.